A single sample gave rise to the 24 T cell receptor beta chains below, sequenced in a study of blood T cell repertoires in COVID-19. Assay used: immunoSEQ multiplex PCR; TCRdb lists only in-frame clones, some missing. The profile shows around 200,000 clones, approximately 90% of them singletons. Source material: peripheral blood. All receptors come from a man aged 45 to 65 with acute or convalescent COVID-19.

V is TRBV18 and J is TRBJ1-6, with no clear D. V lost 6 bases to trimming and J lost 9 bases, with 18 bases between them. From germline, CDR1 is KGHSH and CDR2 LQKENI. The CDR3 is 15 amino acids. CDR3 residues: CASSPTRERSSPLHF. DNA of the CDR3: TGTGCCAGCTCGCCCACGAGGGAACGGAGTTCACCCCTCCACTTT.

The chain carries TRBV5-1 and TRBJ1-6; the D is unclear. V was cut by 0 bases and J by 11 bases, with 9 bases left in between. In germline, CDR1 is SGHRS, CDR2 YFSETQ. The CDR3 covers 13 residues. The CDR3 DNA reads TGCGCCAGCAGCTTGGAGCGGCCCCCACCCCTCCACTTT. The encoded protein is CASSLERPPPLHF.

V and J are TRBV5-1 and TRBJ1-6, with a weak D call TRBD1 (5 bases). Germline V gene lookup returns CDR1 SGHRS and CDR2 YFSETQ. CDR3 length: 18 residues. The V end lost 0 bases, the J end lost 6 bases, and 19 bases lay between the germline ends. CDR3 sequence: CASSLASLSGTSNSPLHF. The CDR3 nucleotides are TGCGCCAGCAGCTTGGCCTCTCTCTCCGGGACTTCTAATTCACCCCTCCACTTT. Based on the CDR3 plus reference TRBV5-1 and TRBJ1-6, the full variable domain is KAGVTQTPRYLIKTRGQQVTLSCSPISGHRSVSWYQQTPGQGLQFLFEYFSETQRNKGNFPGRFSGRQFSNSRSEMNVSTLELGDSALYLCASSLASLSGTSNSPLHFGNGTRLTVT.

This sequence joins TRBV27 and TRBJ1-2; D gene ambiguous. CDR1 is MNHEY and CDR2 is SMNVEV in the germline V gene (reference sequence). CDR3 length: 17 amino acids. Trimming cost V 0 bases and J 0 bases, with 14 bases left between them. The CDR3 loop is CASSLSPLPFANYGYTF. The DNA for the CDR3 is TGTGCCAGCAGTTTATCCCCCCTACCGTTTGCTAACTATGGCTACACCTTC.

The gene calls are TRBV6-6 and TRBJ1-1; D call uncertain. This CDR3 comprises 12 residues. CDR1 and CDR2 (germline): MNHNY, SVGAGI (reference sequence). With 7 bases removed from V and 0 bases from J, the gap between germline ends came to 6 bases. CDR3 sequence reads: CASKQMNTEAFF. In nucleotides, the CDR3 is TGTGCCAGCAAACAGATGAACACTGAAGCTTTCTTT.

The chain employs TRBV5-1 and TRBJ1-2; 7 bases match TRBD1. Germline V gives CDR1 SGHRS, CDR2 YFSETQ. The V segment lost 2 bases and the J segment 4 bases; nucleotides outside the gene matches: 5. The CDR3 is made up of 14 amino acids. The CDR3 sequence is CASSFARGAYGYTF. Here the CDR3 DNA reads TGCGCCAGCAGCTTTGCCAGGGGGGCCTATGGCTACACCTTC.

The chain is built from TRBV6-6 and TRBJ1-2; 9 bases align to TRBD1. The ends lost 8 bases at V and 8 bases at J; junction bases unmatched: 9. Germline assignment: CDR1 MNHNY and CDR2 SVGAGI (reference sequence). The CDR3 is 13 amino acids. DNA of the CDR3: TGTGCCAGCGGACGGGACAGGGACATAGGCTACACCTTC. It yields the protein CASGRDRDIGYTF.

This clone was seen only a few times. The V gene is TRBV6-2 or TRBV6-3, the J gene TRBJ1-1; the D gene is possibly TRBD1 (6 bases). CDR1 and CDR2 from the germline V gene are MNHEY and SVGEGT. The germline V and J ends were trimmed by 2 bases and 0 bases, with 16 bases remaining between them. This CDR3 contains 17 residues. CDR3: CASSYDRKLSMNTEAFF. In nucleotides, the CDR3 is TGTGCCAGCAGTTACGACAGGAAGCTTTCCATGAACACTGAAGCTTTCTTT.

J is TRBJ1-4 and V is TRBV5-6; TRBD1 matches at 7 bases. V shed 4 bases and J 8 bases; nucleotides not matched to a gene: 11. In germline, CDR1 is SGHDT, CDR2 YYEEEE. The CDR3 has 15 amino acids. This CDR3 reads CASSPWTGFREKLFF. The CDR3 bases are TGTGCCAGCAGCCCCTGGACAGGTTTCAGAGAAAAACTGTTTTTT.

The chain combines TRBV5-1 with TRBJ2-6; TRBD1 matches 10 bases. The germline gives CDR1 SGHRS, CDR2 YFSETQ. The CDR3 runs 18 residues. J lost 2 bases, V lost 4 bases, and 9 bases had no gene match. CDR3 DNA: TGCGCCAGCAGCCTTACCACGGACAGGGGGACTGGGGCCAACGTCCTGACTTTC. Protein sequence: CASSLTTDRGTGANVLTF.

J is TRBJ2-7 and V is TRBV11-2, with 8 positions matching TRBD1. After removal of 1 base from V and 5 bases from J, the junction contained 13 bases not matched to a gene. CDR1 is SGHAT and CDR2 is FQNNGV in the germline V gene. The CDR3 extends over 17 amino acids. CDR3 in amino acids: CASSLGLGGAGGHEQYF. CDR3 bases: TGTGCCAGCAGCTTAGGCCTTGGAGGGGCAGGGGGCCACGAGCAGTACTTC.

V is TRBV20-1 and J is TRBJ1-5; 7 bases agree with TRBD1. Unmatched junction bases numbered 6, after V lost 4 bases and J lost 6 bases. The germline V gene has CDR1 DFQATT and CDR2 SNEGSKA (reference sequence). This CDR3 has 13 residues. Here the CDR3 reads CSATDRATQPQHF. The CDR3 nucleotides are TGCAGTGCTACTGACAGGGCCACTCAGCCCCAGCATTTT.

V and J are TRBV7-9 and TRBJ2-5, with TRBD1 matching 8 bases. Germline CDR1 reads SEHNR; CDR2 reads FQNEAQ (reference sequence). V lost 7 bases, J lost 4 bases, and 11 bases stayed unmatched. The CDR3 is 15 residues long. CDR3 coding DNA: TGTGCCAGCACCCCCTGGATGGGGACAGGAGAGACCCAGTACTTC. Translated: CASTPWMGTGETQYF.

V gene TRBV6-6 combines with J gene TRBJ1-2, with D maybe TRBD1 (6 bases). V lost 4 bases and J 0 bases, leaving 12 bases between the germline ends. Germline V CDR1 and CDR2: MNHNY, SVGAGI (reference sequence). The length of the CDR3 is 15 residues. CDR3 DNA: TGTGCCAGCAGTTTCCGGGACAACGCTAACTATGGCTACACCTTC. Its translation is CASSFRDNANYGYTF.

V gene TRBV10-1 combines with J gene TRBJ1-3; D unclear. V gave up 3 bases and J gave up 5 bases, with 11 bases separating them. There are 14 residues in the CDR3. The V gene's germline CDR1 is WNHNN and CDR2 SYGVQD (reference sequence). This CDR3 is CASSEDPGRNTIYF. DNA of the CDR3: TGCGCCAGCAGTGAAGACCCGGGGAGAAACACCATATATTTT.

CDR3 bases: TGTGCCAGCAGCGCGTTCGACACGGGGGGCTATTATGGCTACACCTTC. As protein: CASSAFDTGGYYGYTF. The V gene is TRBV7-8, the J gene TRBJ1-2; D possibly corresponds to TRBD1 (6 bases). V was clipped by 5 bases and J by 5 bases, with 21 bases between them. Germline V gene lookup returns CDR1 SGHVS and CDR2 FQNEAQ. CDR3 length equals 16 residues.

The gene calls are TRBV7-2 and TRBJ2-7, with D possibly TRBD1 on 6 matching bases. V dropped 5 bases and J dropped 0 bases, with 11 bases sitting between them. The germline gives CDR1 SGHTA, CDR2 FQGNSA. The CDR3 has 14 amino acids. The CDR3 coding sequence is TGTGCCAGCAGCAGTTACAGGGTCTCCTACGAGCAGTACTTC. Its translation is CASSSYRVSYEQYF.

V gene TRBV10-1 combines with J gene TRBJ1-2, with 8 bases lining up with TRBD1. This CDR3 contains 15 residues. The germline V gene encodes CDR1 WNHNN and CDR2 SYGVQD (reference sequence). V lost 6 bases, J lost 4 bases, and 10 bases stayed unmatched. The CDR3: CASSDTGTGTYGYTF. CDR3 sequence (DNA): TGCGCCAGCAGCGACACCGGGACAGGCACCTATGGCTACACCTTC.

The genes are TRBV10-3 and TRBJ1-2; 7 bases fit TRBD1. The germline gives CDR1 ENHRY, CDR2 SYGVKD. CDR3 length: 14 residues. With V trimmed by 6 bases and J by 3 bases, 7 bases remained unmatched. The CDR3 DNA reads TGTGCCATCAGGTTAGGGGGCGCGGACTATGGCTACACCTTC. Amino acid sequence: CAIRLGGADYGYTF.

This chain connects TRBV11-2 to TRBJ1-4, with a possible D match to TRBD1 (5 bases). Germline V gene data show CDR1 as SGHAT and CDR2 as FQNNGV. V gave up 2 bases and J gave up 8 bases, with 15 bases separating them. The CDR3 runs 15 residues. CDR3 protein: CASSLRVSGDEKLFF. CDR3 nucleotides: TGTGCCAGCAGCTTAAGGGTTTCGGGGGACGAAAAACTGTTTTTT.

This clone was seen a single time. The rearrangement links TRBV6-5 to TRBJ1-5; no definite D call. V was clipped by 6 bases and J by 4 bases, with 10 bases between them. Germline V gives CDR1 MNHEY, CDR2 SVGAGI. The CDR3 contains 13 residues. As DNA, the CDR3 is TGTGCCAGCAGACTTGAGCTGAATCAGCCCCAGCATTTT. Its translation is CASRLELNQPQHF.

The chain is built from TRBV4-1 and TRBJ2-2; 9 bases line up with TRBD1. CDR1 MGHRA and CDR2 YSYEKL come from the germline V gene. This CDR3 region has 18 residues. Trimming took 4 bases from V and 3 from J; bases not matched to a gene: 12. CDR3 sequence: CASSRRSFRQGDTGELFF. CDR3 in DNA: TGCGCCAGCAGCCGACGGAGCTTCAGACAGGGGGACACCGGGGAGCTGTTTTTT.

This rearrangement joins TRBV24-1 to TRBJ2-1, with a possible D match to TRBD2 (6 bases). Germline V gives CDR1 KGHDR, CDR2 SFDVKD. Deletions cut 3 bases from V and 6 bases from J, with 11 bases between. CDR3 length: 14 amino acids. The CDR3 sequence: CATSDAGRINEQFF. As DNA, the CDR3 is TGTGCCACCAGTGATGCGGGACGGATCAATGAGCAGTTCTTC.

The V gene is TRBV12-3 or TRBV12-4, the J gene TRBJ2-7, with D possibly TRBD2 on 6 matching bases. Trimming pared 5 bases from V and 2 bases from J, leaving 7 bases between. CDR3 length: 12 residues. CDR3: CASSGGTYEQYF. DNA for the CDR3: TGTGCCAGCAGTGGCGGGACCTACGAGCAGTACTTC.